This record covers a single TCR beta chain. This record comes from a study of blood T cell repertoires in COVID-19. Assay: immunoSEQ multiplex PCR; the TCRdb copy retains only in-frame clones and omits some. This sample has around 280,000 clones; roughly 90% occur once, and the top ten carry around 11%. The CDR3 loop spans 11 amino acids. V lost 7 bases, J lost 5 bases, and 12 bases lay in between. CDR1 and CDR2 from the germline V gene are SQVTM and ANQGSEA. Sequencing was done on a sample of peripheral blood. V gene TRBV29-1 combines with J gene TRBJ2-7; maybe TRBD2 (6 bases). This receptor was obtained from a woman aged 25 to 39 with COVID-19, enrolled during active disease. CDR3 sequence: CSAQRGNEQYF. Written as DNA, the CDR3 is TGCAGCGCCCAACGCGGGAACGAGCAGTACTTC.